This T cell receptor beta chain was sequenced in a study of read filtering for tumor transcriptome and immune sequencing. Looking at the study overall: The cohort had some 16 men and approximately 13 women aged about 45 to 80, mean about 70 years. DNase treatment preceded whole-transcriptome library preparation. Notes on the study in general: The CD138-negative fraction was mixed bone marrow immune cells, not pure T cells.

Sampling of bone marrow took place during active disease in every patient. The CDR3 is 13 amino acids. Deletions cut 5 bases from V and 8 bases from J, with 10 bases between. CDR1 and CDR2 (germline): SGHTA, FQGNSA. Molecular barcoded adaptors covering alpha/delta and beta/gamma chains were used on 400 to 450 ng RNA. MiXCR was run by TCRdb on the reads, yielding one entry per CDR3 protein. Of over 80,000 distinct CDR3 sequences in the sample, about 12% were seen once. This clonotype was observed at least ten times. Its antigen is unidentified. The sequence was collected from a donor at least 40 years old with multiple myeloma. This chain connects TRBV7-2 to TRBJ1-6, with D unresolved. Sequenced: a population of CD138-negative cells sorted from bone marrow. The CDR3 loop is CASSRDRDSPLHF. In nucleotides, the CDR3 is TGTGCCAGCAGCAGGGATAGGGATTCACCCCTCCACTTT. The entire variable domain, with the rest obtained from reference TRBV7-2 and TRBJ1-6, is as follows: GAGVSQSPSNKVTEKGKDVELRCDPISGHTALYWYRQSLGQGLEFLIYFQGNSAPDKSGLPSDRFSAERTGGSVSTLTIQRTQQEDSAVYLCASSRDRDSPLHFGNGTRLTVT.